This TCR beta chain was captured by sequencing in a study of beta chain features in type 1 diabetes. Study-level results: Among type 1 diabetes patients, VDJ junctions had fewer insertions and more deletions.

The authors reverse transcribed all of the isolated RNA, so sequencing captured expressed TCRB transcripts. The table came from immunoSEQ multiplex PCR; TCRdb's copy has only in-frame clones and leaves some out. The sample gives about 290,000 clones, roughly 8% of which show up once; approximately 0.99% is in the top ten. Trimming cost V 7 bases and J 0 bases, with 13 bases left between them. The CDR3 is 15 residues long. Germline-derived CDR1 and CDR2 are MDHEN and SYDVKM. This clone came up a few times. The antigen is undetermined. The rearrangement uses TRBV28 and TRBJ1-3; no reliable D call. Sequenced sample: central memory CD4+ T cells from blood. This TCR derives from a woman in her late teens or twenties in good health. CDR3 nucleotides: TGTGCCAGCACCCTCCTGACGGGCTCTGGAAACACCATATATTTT. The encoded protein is CASTLLTGSGNTIYF.